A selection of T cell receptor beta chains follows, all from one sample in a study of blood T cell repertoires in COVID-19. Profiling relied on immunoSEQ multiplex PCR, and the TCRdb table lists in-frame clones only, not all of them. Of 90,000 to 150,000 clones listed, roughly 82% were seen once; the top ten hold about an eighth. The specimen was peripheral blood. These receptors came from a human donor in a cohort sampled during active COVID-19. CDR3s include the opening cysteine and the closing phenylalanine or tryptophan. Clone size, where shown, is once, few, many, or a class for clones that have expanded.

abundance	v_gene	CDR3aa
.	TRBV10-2	CASSNRGNQPQHF
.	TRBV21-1	CANPPGQGAGAGANVLTF
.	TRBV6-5	CASSPGDRGYNEQFF
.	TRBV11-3	CASSLGRASHEQYF
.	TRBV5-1	CASSLYAREQFF
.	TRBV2	CASCPTSGGNEQFF
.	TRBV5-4	CASSFQGANTGELFF
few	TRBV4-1	CASSPGQLDTQYF
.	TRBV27	CASSLSRRLAGGTGTQYF
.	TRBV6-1	CASSEMGSFPGHITYGYTF
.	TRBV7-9	CASSLQDTEAFF
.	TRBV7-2	CASSPNGNQPQHF
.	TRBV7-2	CASSRDRGLEQYF
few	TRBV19	CASSSSAGWGDTQYF
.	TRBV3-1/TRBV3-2	CASSPPGTGRSNEKLFF
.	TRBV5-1	CASSLNDMNTEAFF
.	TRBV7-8	CASSPGAGARGNTIYF
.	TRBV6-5	CASRPTSATGELFF
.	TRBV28	CASSPGDRDGYTF
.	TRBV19	CASSIDRGQADTQYF
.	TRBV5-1	CASRRGQGATFVEEKLFF
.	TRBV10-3	CASRGDSQETQYF
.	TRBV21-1	CASSKKRGQGASYVEQYF
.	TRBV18	CASSQDRNTGELFF
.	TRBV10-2	CASSGDINSGANVLTF
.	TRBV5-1	CASSLVDWSTDTQYF
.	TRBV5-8	CASSLAVAGGRSYNEQFF
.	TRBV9	CASSVGRVTNTEAFF
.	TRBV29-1	CSGQIGEKLFF
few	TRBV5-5	CASSLSFAPLSEEKLFF
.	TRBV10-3	CAISDNYEQYF
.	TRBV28	CASGAGGGANYGYTF
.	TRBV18	CASSPAENTEAFF
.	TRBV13	CASSFSLESYEQYF
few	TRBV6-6	CASSQGLAGGGEQFF
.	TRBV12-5	CASGLSRVVNEQFF
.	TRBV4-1	CASSQTTRGEQYF
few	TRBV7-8	CASSLGAAGDEKLFF
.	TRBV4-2	CASSQRTRREGETQYF
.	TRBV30	CAWSSGGNEQFF
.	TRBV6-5	CASLRQALNTGELFF
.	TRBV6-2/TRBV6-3	CASSRSGTGATGELFF
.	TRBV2	CASITGGTDYGYTF
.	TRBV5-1	CASRELAGTDTQYF
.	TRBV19	CASTDWDDRPLWETQYF
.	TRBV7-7	CASTPSAGGHGGELFF
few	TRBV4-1	CASSQDLDSGIWPQHF